This TCR beta chain was sequenced in a study of blood T cell repertoires in COVID-19. Study-level information: Sample material is recorded as cDNA or gDNA derived from T cells, B-cell-depleted T cells, or PBMCs.

Germline V gene sequence: CDR1 LNHDA, CDR2 SQIVND (reference sequence). V lost 5 bases and J lost 6, with 23 bases in between. The CDR3 contains 17 residues. As originally analysed: Scientists estimated how many nucleated cells there were by amplifying reference gene primers. Sequenced by immunoSEQ multiplex PCR; TCRdb stores in-frame clones only, minus some. The V and J calls and clone size were taken over from that table, and D and trimming were inferred from the DNA. The data hold a few hundred thousand clones, with 80% to 90% observed a single time. This clone appeared once. This clonotype was obtained from a man aged 18 to 29 who had recovered from COVID-19. Specimen: PBMCs or T cells enriched from blood (not recorded which). V usage is TRBV19 and J usage is TRBJ2-1; TRBD1 is a possible D gene (5 bases). The chain's CDR3 is CASSPAQGRVFGNEQFF. CDR3 coding DNA: TGTGCCAGTAGTCCCGCCCAAGGCAGGGTGTTTGGCAATGAGCAGTTCTTC.